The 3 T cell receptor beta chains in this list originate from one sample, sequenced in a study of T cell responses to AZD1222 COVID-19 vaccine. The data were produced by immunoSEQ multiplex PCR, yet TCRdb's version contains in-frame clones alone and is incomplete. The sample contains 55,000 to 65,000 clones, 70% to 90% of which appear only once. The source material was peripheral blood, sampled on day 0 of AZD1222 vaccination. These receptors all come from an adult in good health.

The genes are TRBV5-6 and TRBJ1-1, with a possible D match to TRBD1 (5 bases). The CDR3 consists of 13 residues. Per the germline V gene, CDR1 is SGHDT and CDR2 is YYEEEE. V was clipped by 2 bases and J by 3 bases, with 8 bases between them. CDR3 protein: CASSLGAYTEAFF. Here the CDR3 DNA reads TGTGCCAGCAGCTTAGGGGCGTACACTGAAGCTTTCTTT.

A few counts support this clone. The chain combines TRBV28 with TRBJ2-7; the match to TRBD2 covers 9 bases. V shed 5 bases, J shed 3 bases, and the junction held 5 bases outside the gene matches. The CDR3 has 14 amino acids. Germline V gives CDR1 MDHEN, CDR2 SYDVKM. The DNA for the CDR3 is TGTGCCAGCAGTATTAGCGGGGGAATCTACGAGCAGTACTTC. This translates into CASSISGGIYEQYF.

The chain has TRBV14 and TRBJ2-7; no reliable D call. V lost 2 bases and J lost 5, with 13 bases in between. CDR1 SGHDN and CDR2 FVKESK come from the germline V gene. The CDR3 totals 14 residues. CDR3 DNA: TGTGCCAGCAGCCAACAACCAGGAGTTGACGAGCAGTACTTC. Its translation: CASSQQPGVDEQYF.